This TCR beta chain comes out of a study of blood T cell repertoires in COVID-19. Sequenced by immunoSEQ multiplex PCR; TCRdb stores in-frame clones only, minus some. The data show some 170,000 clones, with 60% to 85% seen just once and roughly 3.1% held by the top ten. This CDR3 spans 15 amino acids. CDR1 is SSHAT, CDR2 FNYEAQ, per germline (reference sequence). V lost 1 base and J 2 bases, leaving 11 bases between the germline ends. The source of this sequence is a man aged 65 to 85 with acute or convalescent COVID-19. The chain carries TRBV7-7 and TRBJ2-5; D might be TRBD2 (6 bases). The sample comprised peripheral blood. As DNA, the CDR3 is TGTGCCAGCAGCTTAGGGGGGACTCTACAAGAGACCCAGTACTTC. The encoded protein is CASSLGGTLQETQYF.